The 21 T cell receptor beta chains below all came from one sample that was sequenced in a study of T cell changes during pregnancy in multiple sclerosis. Only in-frame clones appear in the TCRdb table, and some are missing; sequencing was by immunoSEQ multiplex PCR. This sample has under 80,000 clones, with around nine tenths found just once. The source material was CD4+ T cells from peripheral blood mononuclear cells, sampled in the second trimester of pregnancy. The receptors were gathered from a female donor with multiple sclerosis, enrolled in a pregnancy study.

The V call is TRBV29-1, the J call TRBJ1-2; TRBD1 is a possible D gene (6 bases). Germline CDR1 is SQVTM and CDR2 is ANQGSEA. This CDR3 region has 12 residues. Trimming cost V 3 bases and J 8 bases, with 13 bases left between them. CDR3 region: CSVDPTGSGYTF. CDR3 sequence (DNA): TGCAGCGTTGACCCTACAGGGAGCGGCTACACCTTC.

The V and J genes are TRBV11-3 and TRBJ1-1; possible D gene TRBD1, 6 bases. The CDR3 runs 13 residues. V was pared by 1 base and J by 7 bases, with 10 bases between. Germline assignment: CDR1 SGHNT and CDR2 YENEEA. The CDR3 sequence: CASSLGTVVEAFF. The CDR3 coding sequence is TGTGCCAGCAGCTTAGGGACAGTGGTTGAAGCTTTCTTT.

This chain connects TRBV30 to TRBJ2-5; 8 nucleotides match TRBD2. The germline V gene has CDR1 GTSNPN and CDR2 SVGIG (reference sequence). This CDR3 spans 15 amino acids. Unmatched junction bases numbered 9, after V lost 1 base and J lost 5 bases. The CDR3 bases are TGTGCCTGGAGTGACCGAGCGGGAGTATTGGAGACCCAGTACTTC. It is translated as CAWSDRAGVLETQYF.

A few counts support this clone. CDR3 DNA sequence: TGTGCCAGTAGTATAGGGACAGGGAGAACACTGAACACTGAAGCTTTCTTT. Translated, it gives CASSIGTGRTLNTEAFF. The genes are TRBV19 and TRBJ1-1, with 8 bases fitting TRBD1. Germline CDR1 LNHDA, CDR2 SQIVND (reference sequence). Unmatched junction bases numbered 7, after V lost 1 base and J lost 0 bases. CDR3 length: 17 amino acids.

This sequence joins TRBV9 and TRBJ2-1, with 9 positions matching TRBD2. Trimming cost V 0 bases and J 4 bases; bases outside gene matches: 8. CDR1 and CDR2 (germline): SGDLS, YYNGEE. This CDR3 region has 17 residues. CDR3 sequence reads: CASSVDPPSGVYNEQFF. The CDR3 DNA sequence: TGTGCCAGCAGCGTAGACCCCCCTAGCGGGGTGTACAATGAGCAGTTCTTC.

This chain links TRBV6-5 with TRBJ2-1; 7 nucleotides match TRBD2. CDR3 length: 13 amino acids. Germline CDR1 is MNHEY and CDR2 is SVGAGI. V shed 2 bases and J 7 bases; nucleotides not matched to a gene: 2. The CDR3 DNA is TGTGCCAGCAGTTACCCCGGGGGGAATGAGCAGTTCTTC. Residues: CASSYPGGNEQFF.

This clone was recorded once. The V gene is TRBV5-4, the J gene TRBJ2-3; 7 bases agree with TRBD2. The CDR3 covers 16 residues. CDR1 and CDR2 (germline): SGHNT, YYREEE (reference sequence). J gave up 0 bases and V 3 bases, and 7 bases lay outside the gene matches. CDR3 residues: CASSSKRDFSTDTQYF. CDR3 bases: TGTGCCAGCAGCTCTAAGCGGGACTTCAGCACAGATACGCAGTATTTT.

The chain employs TRBV13 and TRBJ2-4; 12 bases map to TRBD1. The V gene's germline CDR1 is PRHDT and CDR2 FYEKMQ (reference sequence). The CDR3 totals 16 residues. Trimming cost V 3 bases and J 8 bases; bases outside gene matches: 8. In nucleotides, the CDR3 is TGTGCCAGCAGCTTGCCCGGGACAGGGGGCCGGCACATTCAGTACTTC. It encodes CASSLPGTGGRHIQYF.

The rearrangement uses TRBV2 and TRBJ1-5; maybe TRBD1 (6 bases). CDR3 size: 14 residues. V lost 6 bases, J lost 6 bases, and 15 bases lay in between. Germline CDR1 is SNHLY and CDR2 is FYNNEI. The DNA of the CDR3 is TGTGCCAGCAGCTCGGGACAAGGTAGTCAGCCCCAGCATTTT. Protein sequence: CASSSGQGSQPQHF.

This clone was seen a single time. The chain recombines TRBV14 with TRBJ1-4; 7 nucleotides align to TRBD1. The CDR3 is 14 amino acids. V shed 5 bases, J shed 8 bases, and the junction held 8 bases outside the gene matches. CDR1 and CDR2 from the germline V gene are SGHDN and FVKESK. The CDR3 region is CASSFGQVGEKLFF. DNA of the CDR3: TGTGCCAGCAGCTTCGGACAGGTCGGGGAAAAACTGTTTTTT. Based on the CDR3 plus reference TRBV14 and TRBJ1-4, the full variable domain is EAGVTQFPSHSVIEKGQTVTLRCDPISGHDNLYWYRRVMGKEIKFLLHFVKESKQDESGMPNNRFLAERTGGTYSTLKVQPAELEDSGVYFCASSFGQVGEKLFFGSGTQLSVL.

The rearrangement joins TRBV7-8 to TRBJ2-1; a possible D gene is TRBD2 (5 bases). The CDR3 sequence is 16 residues long. V lost 3 bases and J 2 bases, leaving 14 bases between the germline ends. The germline CDR1 and CDR2 sequences are SGHVS and FQNEAQ. CDR3 loop: CASSFREPGPYNEQFF. In DNA, the CDR3 is TGTGCCAGCAGCTTCCGGGAACCCGGGCCCTACAATGAGCAGTTCTTC.

The chain recombines TRBV11-3 with TRBJ2-7, with D hard to call. Germline V lookup: CDR1 SGHNT, CDR2 YENEEA. The germline V and J ends were trimmed by 6 bases and 7 bases, with 13 bases remaining between them. CDR3 size: 12 residues. The DNA for the CDR3 is TGTGCCAGCAGTCCGACGGCGCGGGAGCAGTACTTC. Its translation: CASSPTAREQYF. Looking up the rest from reference TRBV11-3 and TRBJ2-7 gives the full variable domain: EAGVVQSPRYKIIEKKQPVAFWCNPISGHNTLYWYLQNLGQGPELLIRYENEEAVDDSQLPKDRFSAERLKGVDSTLKIQPAELGDSAVYLCASSPTAREQYFGPGTRLTVT.

The chain is built from TRBV2 and TRBJ2-3; 8 bases align to TRBD1. With 6 bases clipped from V and 2 bases from J, the junction kept 10 bases outside the gene matches. The CDR3 loop spans 16 amino acids. Germline loops: CDR1 SNHLY, CDR2 FYNNEI. The DNA for the CDR3 is TGTGCCAGCAGCCGAGGACAGGGAATTCCCACAGATACGCAGTATTTT. The encoded protein is CASSRGQGIPTDTQYF.

V is TRBV19 and J is TRBJ2-3; TRBD1 matches 9 bases. Germline-derived CDR1 and CDR2 are LNHDA and SQIVND (reference sequence). This CDR3 spans 15 amino acids. V shed 5 bases, J shed 3 bases, and the junction held 6 bases outside the gene matches. CDR3 coding DNA: TGTGCCAGTAGTCCAGGGACAGGGAGGACAGATACGCAGTATTTT. Translation gives CASSPGTGRTDTQYF.

The J gene is TRBJ1-3, the V gene TRBV19; 11 bases agree with TRBD1. J lost 0 bases, V lost 6 bases, and 4 bases had no gene match. This CDR3 has 16 residues. Germline V gene lookup returns CDR1 LNHDA and CDR2 SQIVND (reference sequence). CDR3 DNA: TGTGCCAGTAGAACCGGGACAGGGGGCTCTGGAAACACCATATATTTT. Residues: CASRTGTGGSGNTIYF. The full variable domain, completed using reference TRBV19 and TRBJ1-3, is DGGITQSPKYLFRKEGQNVTLSCEQNLNHDAMYWYRQDPGQGLRLIYYSQIVNDFQKGDIAEGYSVSREKKESFPLTVTSAQKNPTAFYLCASRTGTGGSGNTIYFGEGSWLTVV.

The chain links TRBV6-5 to TRBJ2-2; possible D gene TRBD2, 5 bases. V was cut by 1 base and J by 0 bases, with 9 bases left in between. CDR1 and CDR2 from the germline V gene are MNHEY and SVGAGI. The CDR3 is 16 amino acids. The CDR3 spells CASSYFSGSNTGELFF. The CDR3 DNA is TGTGCCAGCAGTTACTTCAGCGGATCGAACACCGGGGAGCTGTTTTTT.

The chain links TRBV11-2 to TRBJ1-2, with 10 bases fitting TRBD1. Germline V gives CDR1 SGHAT, CDR2 FQNNGV. This CDR3 spans 15 amino acids. J lost 8 bases, V lost 5 bases, and 11 bases had no gene match. The DNA for the CDR3 is TGTGCCAGCAGCCGGGGACAGGGGACTATCGGGGGCTACACCTTC. The encoded protein is CASSRGQGTIGGYTF.

Of note for this clone: An end of the junction does not agree with germline; a read error may underlie this. The genes are TRBV28 and TRBJ2-1; 9 nucleotides agree with TRBD1. The germline V gene has CDR1 MDHEN and CDR2 SYDVKM. CDR3 length: 15 amino acids. Here the CDR3 reads CASRFHRGLYNEQFF. In nucleotides, the CDR3 is TGTGCCAGCCGTTTCCACAGGGGGCTCTACAATGAGCAGTTCTTC.

The chain joins TRBV7-6 to TRBJ1-1; TRBD1 is a possible D gene (5 bases). Germline CDR1 SGHVS, CDR2 FNYEAQ. V lost 4 bases and J lost 5, with 8 bases in between. This CDR3 spans 12 amino acids. In DNA form, the CDR3 reads TGTGCCAGCAGCTCCTCAGGGACTGAAGCTTTCTTT. Encoded protein: CASSSSGTEAFF.

The chain couples TRBV5-1 to TRBJ1-6, with 8 bases fitting TRBD1. CDR3 length: 14 residues. The V gene end was trimmed by 5 bases and the J gene end by 7 bases; junction bases not matched to a gene: 5. Germline assignment: CDR1 SGHRS and CDR2 YFSETQ. This CDR3 reads CASRAGQENSPLHF. The CDR3 nucleotides are TGCGCCAGCAGAGCGGGACAGGAGAATTCACCCCTCCACTTT.

The chain carries TRBV7-8 and TRBJ1-1, with D uncertain. Germline CDR1 and CDR2: SGHVS and FQNEAQ. The CDR3 runs 15 residues. Trimming removed 1 base from V and 1 base from J, with 10 bases in between. The CDR3: CASSLGGLRNTEAFF. The DNA of the CDR3 is TGTGCCAGCAGCTTAGGTGGGCTTAGGAACACTGAAGCTTTCTTT.